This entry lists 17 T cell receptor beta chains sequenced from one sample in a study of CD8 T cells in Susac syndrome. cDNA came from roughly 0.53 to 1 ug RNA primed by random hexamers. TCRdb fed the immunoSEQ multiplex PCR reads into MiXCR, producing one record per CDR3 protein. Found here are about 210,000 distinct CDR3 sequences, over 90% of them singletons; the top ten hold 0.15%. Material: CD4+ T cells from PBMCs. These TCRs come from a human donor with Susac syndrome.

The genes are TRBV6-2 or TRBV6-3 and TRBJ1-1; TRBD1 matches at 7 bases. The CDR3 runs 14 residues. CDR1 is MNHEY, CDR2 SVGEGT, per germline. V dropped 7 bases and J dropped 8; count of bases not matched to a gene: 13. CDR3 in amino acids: CASNRRDSQSEAFF. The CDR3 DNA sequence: TGTGCCAGCAACCGAAGGGACAGCCAATCCGAAGCTTTCTTT.

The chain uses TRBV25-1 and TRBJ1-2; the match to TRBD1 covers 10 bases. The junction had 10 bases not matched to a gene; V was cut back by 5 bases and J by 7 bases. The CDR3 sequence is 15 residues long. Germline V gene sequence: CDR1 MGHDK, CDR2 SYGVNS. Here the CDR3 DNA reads TGTGCCAGCAGTTCCTTAGACAGGGGGCAACTTGGCTACACCTTC. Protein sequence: CASSSLDRGQLGYTF.

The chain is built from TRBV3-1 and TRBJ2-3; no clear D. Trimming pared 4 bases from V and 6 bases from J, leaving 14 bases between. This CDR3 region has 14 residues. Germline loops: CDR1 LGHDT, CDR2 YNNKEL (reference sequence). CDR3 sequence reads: CASSLQPRSDTQYF. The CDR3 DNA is TGTGCCAGCAGCCTCCAACCCCGGTCGGATACGCAGTATTTT.

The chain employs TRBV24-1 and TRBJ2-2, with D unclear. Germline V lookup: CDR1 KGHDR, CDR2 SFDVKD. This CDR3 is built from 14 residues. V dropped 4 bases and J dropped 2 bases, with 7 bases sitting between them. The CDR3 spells CATSESFNTGELFF. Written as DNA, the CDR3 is TGTGCCACCAGTGAGTCGTTTAACACCGGGGAGCTGTTTTTT.

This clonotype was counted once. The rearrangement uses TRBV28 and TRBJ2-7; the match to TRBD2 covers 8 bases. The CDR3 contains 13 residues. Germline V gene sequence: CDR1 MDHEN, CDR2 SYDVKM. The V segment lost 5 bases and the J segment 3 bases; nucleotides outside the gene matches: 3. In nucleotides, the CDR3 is TGTGCCAGCAGTCCAGGGACTAGCTACGAGCAGTACTTC. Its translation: CASSPGTSYEQYF.

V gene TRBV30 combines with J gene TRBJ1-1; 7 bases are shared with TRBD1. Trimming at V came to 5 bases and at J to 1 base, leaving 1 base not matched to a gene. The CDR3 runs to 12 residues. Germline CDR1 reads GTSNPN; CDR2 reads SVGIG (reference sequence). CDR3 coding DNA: TGTGCCTGGGACAGGGAGAACACTGAAGCTTTCTTT. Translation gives CAWDRENTEAFF. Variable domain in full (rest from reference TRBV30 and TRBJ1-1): SQTIHQWPATLVQPVGSPLSLECTVEGTSNPNLYWYRQAAGRGLQLLFYSVGIGQISSEVPQNLSASRPQDRQFILSSKKLLLSDSGFYLCAWDRENTEAFFGQGTRLTVV.

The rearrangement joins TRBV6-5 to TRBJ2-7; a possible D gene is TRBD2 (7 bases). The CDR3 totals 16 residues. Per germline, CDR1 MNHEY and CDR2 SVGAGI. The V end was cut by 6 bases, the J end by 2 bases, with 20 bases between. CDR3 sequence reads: CASSYEGGRGTYEQYF. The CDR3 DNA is TGTGCCAGCAGCTACGAGGGGGGGCGGGGAACCTACGAGCAGTACTTC.

The CDR3 nucleotides read TGTGCCAGTACGTCCGTCCGGGGGGGGAGCACAGATACGCAGTATTTT. Translating gives CASTSVRGGSTDTQYF. The chain is built from TRBV9 and TRBJ2-3; 8 bases agree with TRBD2. V lost 8 bases, J lost 0 bases, and 11 bases stayed unmatched. This CDR3 has 16 amino acids. CDR1 is SGDLS and CDR2 is YYNGEE in the germline V gene.

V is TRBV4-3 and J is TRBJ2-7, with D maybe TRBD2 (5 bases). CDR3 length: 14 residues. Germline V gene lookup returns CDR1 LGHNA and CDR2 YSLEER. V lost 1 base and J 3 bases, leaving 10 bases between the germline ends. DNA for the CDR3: TGCGCCAGCAGCCAAGGACTACTCGACTACGAGCAGTACTTC. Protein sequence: CASSQGLLDYEQYF.

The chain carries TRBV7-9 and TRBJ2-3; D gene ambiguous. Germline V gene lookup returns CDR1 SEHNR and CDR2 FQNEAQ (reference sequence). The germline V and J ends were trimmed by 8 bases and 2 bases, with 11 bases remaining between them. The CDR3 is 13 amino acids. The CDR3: CASLEGSTDTQYF. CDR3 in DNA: TGTGCCAGCCTTGAAGGGTCCACAGATACGCAGTATTTT.

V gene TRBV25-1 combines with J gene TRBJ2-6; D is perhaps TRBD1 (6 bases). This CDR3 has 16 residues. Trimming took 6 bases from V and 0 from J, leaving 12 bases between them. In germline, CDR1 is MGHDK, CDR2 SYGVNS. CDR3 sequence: CASRQTGSSGANVLTF. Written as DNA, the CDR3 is TGTGCCAGCAGGCAAACAGGGTCCTCTGGGGCCAACGTCCTGACTTTC.

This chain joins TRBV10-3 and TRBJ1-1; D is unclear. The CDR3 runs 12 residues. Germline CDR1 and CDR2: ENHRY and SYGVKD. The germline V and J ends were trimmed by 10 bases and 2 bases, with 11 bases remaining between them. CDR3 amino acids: CATEEGNTEAFF. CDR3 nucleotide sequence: TGTGCCACGGAGGAGGGAAACACTGAAGCTTTCTTT.

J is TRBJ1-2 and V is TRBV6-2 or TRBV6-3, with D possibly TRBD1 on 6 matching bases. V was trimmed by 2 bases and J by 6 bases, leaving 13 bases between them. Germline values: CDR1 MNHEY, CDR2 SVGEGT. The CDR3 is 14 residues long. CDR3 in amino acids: CASSYVRGLDGYTF. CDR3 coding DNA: TGTGCCAGCAGTTACGTCAGGGGATTAGATGGCTACACCTTC.

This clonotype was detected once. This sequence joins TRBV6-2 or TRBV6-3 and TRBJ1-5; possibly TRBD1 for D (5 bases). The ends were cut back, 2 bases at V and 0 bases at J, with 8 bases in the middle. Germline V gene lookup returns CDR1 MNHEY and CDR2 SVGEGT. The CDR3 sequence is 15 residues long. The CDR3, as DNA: TGTGCCAGCAGTTACCAGGGTACTAGCAATCAGCCCCAGCATTTT. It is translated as CASSYQGTSNQPQHF.

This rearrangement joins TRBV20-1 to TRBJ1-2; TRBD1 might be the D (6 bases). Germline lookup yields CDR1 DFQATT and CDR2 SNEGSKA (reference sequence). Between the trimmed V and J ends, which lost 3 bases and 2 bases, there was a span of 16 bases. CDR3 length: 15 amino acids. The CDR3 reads CSASGPRGPNYGYTF. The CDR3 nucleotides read TGCAGTGCTAGTGGCCCCAGGGGACCCAACTATGGCTACACCTTC.

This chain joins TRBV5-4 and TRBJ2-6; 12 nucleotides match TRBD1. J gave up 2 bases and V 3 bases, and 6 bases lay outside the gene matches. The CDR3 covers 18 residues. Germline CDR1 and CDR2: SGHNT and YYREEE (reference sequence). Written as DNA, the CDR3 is TGTGCCAGCAGCTCGTGGGACAGGGGGCCTCCTGGGGCCAACGTCCTGACTTTC. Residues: CASSSWDRGPPGANVLTF.

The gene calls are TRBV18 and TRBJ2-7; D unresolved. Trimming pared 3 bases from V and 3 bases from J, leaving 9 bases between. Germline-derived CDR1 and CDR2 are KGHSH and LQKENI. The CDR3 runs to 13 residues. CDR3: CASSPFPGYEQYF. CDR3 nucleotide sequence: TGTGCCAGCTCACCGTTTCCAGGCTACGAGCAGTACTTC.